This T cell receptor beta chain was observed in a study of cytomegalovirus exposure and HLA in healthy donors (dated by TCRdb to about 2017). Turning to the overall study: According to an earlier analysis of 450 to 650 of the donors, about 179 million T cells yielded 117 million unique TCR beta sequences and around 300 Gb of sequence data. An early release covering roughly 600 HLA-typed donors comprised about 300 gigabases of sequencing data and tens of millions of unique TCR sequences. Among the roughly 390 genotyped donors, approximately 82% belonged to the genetic ancestry cluster associated with self-reported Caucasian donors. The aim of the study was to test whether cataloging public T cell receptors could identify signatures of past pathogen exposure. The T cell repertoires of 550 to 850 subjects were profiled by immunosequencing and related to cytomegalovirus serostatus. A separate validation cohort of some 130 different subjects was used in addition to the roughly 620-subject first cohort. High-throughput TCR immunosequencing, statistical association of individual TCRs with disease status, and machine learning were combined to predict cytomegalovirus infection status. A later analysis re-examined previously published TCR beta repertoires from 500 to 700 donors and added high-resolution HLA genotyping to investigate patterns of TCR occurrence. The later analysis used no new phenotypic data to find candidate immune exposures, relying instead on TCR beta sequences and their occurrence across donors. In an earlier analysis of around 540 of the donors, high-throughput TCR beta sequencing was used to judge whether each TCR beta V gene segment behaved as functional or pseudogenic. Donor age, sex, ethnicity and CMV serostatus were compiled alongside the repertoire data. A later genetic analysis took genome-wide SNP genotypes for about 55% of the roughly 700 donors and used that subset as a discovery cohort. Every repertoire in the discovery cohort had been generated on one and the same sequencing platform. HLA typing included class I and class II loci at four-digit resolution. Typing coverage differed by locus: A, B, C, DRB1 and DQB1 were typed in roughly 620-630 donors, DQA1 in 500 to 550, DPA1 in over 600, and DPB1 in 450 to 490. Roughly five DR-DQ haplotypes were handled as single units for association and clustering because linkage in the cohort was strong. Among roughly 400 genotyped donors of the cohort, an average of roughly 230,000 unique TCR beta nucleotide sequences was sequenced per donor, of which 15% to 20% were non-productive. Here is what the overall study found, with its caveats: The study gave a list of about 160 TCR beta chains associated with cytomegalovirus. A later analysis found that HLA-associated TCR beta chains were more clonally expanded and had lower generation probabilities than equally common non-associated chains. The 87-base-pair reads could not distinguish some IMGT-functional V segments, including TRBV6-2 and TRBV6-3, so those segments were excluded. In a later analysis, the rate of TCR association differed among HLA loci, with DRB1 alleles having the most associated TCRs and HLA-C alleles having the fewest. A later analysis reported that several top co-occurrence clusters appeared linked to parvovirus B19, influenza, CMV and Epstein-Barr virus. An earlier analysis of around 500 of the donors showed that most TCR beta V segments appeared in productive rearrangements either about 87% or about 30% of the time, which broadly matched IMGT annotations. A group of highly shared sequence variants was considered likely to be a technical artifact of the sequencing pipeline. Presence/absence analyses assumed roughly uniform sequencing depth across donors, an assumption that may not hold. A later analysis associated roughly 17,000 TCR beta sequences with specific HLA alleles at a false discovery rate of 0.05. Because counts were too low, approximately 18 rarely observed V segments, including chromosome 9 orphons, were excluded from the earlier analysis of 587 of the donors. The classifier was reported to diagnose cytomegalovirus status with high specificity and sensitivity in both the original and validation cohorts. In a later genetic analysis, a missense DCLRE1C variant was associated with V-gene and J-gene trimming of TCR beta chains, and the association was replicated in an independent cohort. It was suggested by the authors that the approach could potentially be generalized to other disease states and immunological phenotypes. The cohort was sequenced for TCR beta chains only, and without alpha or paired-chain data the features that could be detected were limited. Because HLA typing was unavailable for some donors at each locus, only the typed subset was used in association tests. Compared with the roughly 700-donor mean, donors in an Asian-associated ancestry cluster had fewer N-insertions in productive TCRs, according to a later genetic analysis. When HLA alleles, especially DR and DQ, strongly co-occurred, TCR associations were difficult to assign to individual alleles. CMV serostatus was the only immune exposure information available for the cohort. While some public TCRs were present in many individuals, most TCR sequences turned up only very rarely across donors. Most CMV-associated TCR beta chains appeared to be HLA-restricted in a later analysis, and the HLA associations seemed to be driven largely by CMV exposure. A few of the identified cytomegalovirus-associated TCR beta chains were confirmed in vitro to be specific for cytomegalovirus antigens. Correlated functional status among segregating V segments might be attributable to linkage disequilibrium, but an unknown experimental factor could not be ruled out. A further reported finding was that TCR beta sequences accurately predicted the HLA-A and HLA-B alleles for most subjects in the first cohort.

Receptor amplification or capture employed the immunoSEQ multiplex PCR assay. For the multiplex PCR, a mixture combining 60 forward primers for TCR Vbeta segments and 13 reverse primers for TCR Jbeta segments was used. A multiplex PCR assay on genomic DNA amplified the CDR3 region of rearranged TCR beta genes. Amplified TCR beta libraries were sequenced as 87-base-pair reads on the Illumina HiSeq System. For the original study's pipeline: Across the 600 to 700 repertoires, a later analysis counted around 80 million unique TCR beta chains, around 11 million of which were shared by at least two donors. Raw reads were error-corrected and collapsed into unique sequences with a nearest-neighbor algorithm that merged closely related sequences to remove PCR and sequencing errors. To assign V, D and J gene segments, CDR3 sequences were aligned to IMGT reference sequences. For a sequence to be retained, a match of at least six nucleotides was required to both a V gene segment and a J gene segment. A rearrangement was called productive if the CDR3 had no stop codons and remained in frame with V and J, and every other rearrangement was called non-productive. Following IMGT convention, CDR3 was defined as the stretch from the second conserved V-encoded cysteine up to the conserved J-encoded phenylalanine. The earlier analysis of 550 to 650 of the donors excluded any sequence lacking an unambiguous match to a single V gene segment. An earlier analysis of a few hundred of the donors called V segments functional above 56.7% productive rearrangements and segregating when the between-donor standard deviation exceeded 5%. A statistical classification framework was developed to diagnose cytomegalovirus status using the catalog of TCR beta chain sequences. In a later analysis, V and J genes were assigned by comparing TCR nucleotide sequences against IMGT/GENE-DB human TR gene sequences. A later analysis assigned CDR3 sequences and most-parsimonious VDJ recombination scenarios with the TCRdist pipeline. In a later analysis, each TCR beta chain was defined by its CDR3 amino acid sequence together with its V-gene family, and reads lacking a unique V-gene family were excluded. In a later analysis, around 600 highly shared, low-generation-probability nucleotide sequences were removed to address suspected cross-contamination and a sequencing artifact. In a later analysis, a clonal expansion index for each public chain was calculated from normalized within-repertoire ranks of inferred template counts. A later analysis computed generation probabilities with a VDJ recombination model fitted to out-of-frame rearrangements, and checked the results against IGoR. A later analysis scored TCR-TCR, TCR-HLA and TCR-CMV co-occurrence with hypergeometric tests, applying a repertoire-size bias correction to TCR pairs. False discovery rates were estimated in a later analysis by permuting HLA or CMV assignments 20 times. In a later analysis, co-occurring TCRs were grouped using DBSCAN, and TCRdist sequence similarity was added for clustering within HLA-allele-positive subsets. Co-occurrence clustering excluded repertoires with fewer than 30,000 or more than 120,000 public chains, plus five with anomalous nucleotide sharing. Sourced from immuneACCESS, this table was stored by TCRdb with only in-frame sequences that have V and J called. A share of the clones is absent; for the studies checked, an unresolved V gene accounts for under half, and the remainder has no known explanation. V and J calls and clone size are as listed in that table; D and trimming were resolved from the DNA. This sample has more than 85,000 clones in its table, and roughly three quarters of those were observed once. In total, the top ten clones hold around 4% of the sample.

Of note for this clone: Its recognized antigen is unknown. Base qualities were left out, and no much larger clone turns up one base away.

The cohort consisted of approximately 670 healthy bone marrow donors. All cohort members were sampled while nominally healthy, although unrecorded immune exposures were likely present. The donor was CMV seropositive and belonged to the group of 250 to 300 seropositive cohort members. A peripheral blood sample was provided by each donor, and peripheral blood mononuclear cells were used for TCR beta sequencing. The Qiagen DNeasy Blood Extraction Kit was used to extract genomic DNA from the blood cell samples. Here V drops 3 bases and J drops 7 bases, and the junction holds 19 bases not matched to any gene. In the germline V gene, CDR1 corresponds to MNHNS and CDR2 to SASEGT. From the cysteine through the phenylalanine, the CDR3 covers 18 amino acids. Just the 54-base CDR3 DNA is kept, in frame starting at base 1.

This sequence was found in a female donor in good health and CMV-seropositive. The chain is made from TRBV6-1 and TRBJ2-5; 8 bases in between match TRBD2. The specimen was PBMCs. Read as DNA, the sequence is TGTGCCAGCAGTGACCCTTCCGGAAGCGGGGGCCTCTTTGGGACCCAGTACTTC. Its translation is CASSDPSGSGGLFGTQYF.